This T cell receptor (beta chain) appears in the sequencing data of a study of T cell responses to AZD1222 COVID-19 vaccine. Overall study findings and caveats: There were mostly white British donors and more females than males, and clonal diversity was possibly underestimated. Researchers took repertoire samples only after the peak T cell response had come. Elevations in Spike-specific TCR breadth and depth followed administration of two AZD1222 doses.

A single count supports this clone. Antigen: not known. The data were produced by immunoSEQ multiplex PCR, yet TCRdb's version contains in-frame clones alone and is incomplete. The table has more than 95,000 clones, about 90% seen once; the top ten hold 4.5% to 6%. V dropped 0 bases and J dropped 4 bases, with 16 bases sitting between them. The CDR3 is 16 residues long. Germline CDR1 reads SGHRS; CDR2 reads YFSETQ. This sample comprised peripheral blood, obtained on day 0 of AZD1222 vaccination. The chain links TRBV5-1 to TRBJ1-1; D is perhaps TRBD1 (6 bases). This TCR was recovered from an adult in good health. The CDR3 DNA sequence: TGCGCCAGCAGCTTGGAAGGGGGAGGCTGGGGCACTGAAGCTTTCTTT. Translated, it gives CASSLEGGGWGTEAFF.